This TCR beta chain was found in a study of blood T cell repertoires in COVID-19. The data were produced by immunoSEQ multiplex PCR, yet TCRdb's version contains in-frame clones alone and is incomplete. Here the sample spans a few hundred thousand clones, more than 80% being singletons. The V end was cut by 4 bases, the J end by 4 bases, with 11 bases between. CDR3 length equals 14 residues. Germline V gene data show CDR1 as MNHEY and CDR2 as SMNVEV (reference sequence). Sequencing was carried out using PBMCs or T cells enriched from blood (not recorded which). The rearrangement links TRBV27 to TRBJ1-3; possible D gene TRBD1, 6 bases. The sequence came from a man younger than 35 who had recovered from COVID-19. CDR3 residues: CASSSTGNGNTIYF. CDR3 coding DNA: TGTGCCAGCAGTTCCACAGGGAACGGAAACACCATATATTTT.